This is a list of T cell receptor beta chains from one sample in a study of control samples from healthy donors and cancer patients. TCRdb's copy holds only in-frame clones and misses some; the assay was immunoSEQ multiplex PCR. The sample carries over 150,000 clones, 85% to 95% recorded once. Sequencing was performed on blood. The receptors shown here come from a woman aged 18-29 years in good health. Both conserved end residues are part of each CDR3. D genes are given only for firm matches. Where a row states a size, it is once, few, many or the class of an expanded clone; other rows omit it.

CDR3,DNA,size,D,J,V
CASSPSDIKGPQHF,TGTGCCAGTAGCCCTTCGGACATTAAGGGGCCCCAGCATTTT,.,.,TRBJ1-5,TRBV19
CASSEWGTGGGNTEAFF,TGTGCCAGTAGTGAATGGGGGACGGGAGGGGGTAACACTGAAGCTTTCTTT,.,.,TRBJ1-1,TRBV19
CASSKTGGFSGNTIYF,TGTGCCAGCAGTAAAACAGGGGGGTTCTCTGGAAACACCATATATTTT,.,TRBD1,TRBJ1-3,TRBV27
CATSEQISNQPQHF,TGTGCCACCAGTGAACAGATAAGCAATCAGCCCCAGCATTTT,.,.,TRBJ1-5,TRBV24-1
CASSLRPKGGTGELFF,TGTGCCAGCAGCTTGAGACCGAAGGGGGGCACCGGGGAGCTGTTTTTT,once,.,TRBJ2-2,TRBV5-5
CASRRTGTGELFF,TGTGCCAGCAGACGAACGGGGACCGGGGAGCTGTTTTTT,.,.,TRBJ2-2,TRBV3-1/TRBV3-2
CASSRQGGMSTEAFF,TGTGCCAGCAGTCGACAGGGGGGAATGAGCACTGAAGCTTTCTTT,.,TRBD1,TRBJ1-1,TRBV6-2/TRBV6-3
CARPDGAGNQPQHF,TGTGCCAGGCCCGATGGGGCGGGCAATCAGCCCCAGCATTTT,once,.,TRBJ1-5,TRBV27
CASSPKDRALSSNQPQHF,TGTGCCAGCAGCCCCAAGGACAGGGCACTTTCTAGCAATCAGCCCCAGCATTTT,.,.,TRBJ1-5,TRBV21-1
CASTRGGANEQFF,TGTGCCAGCACACGCGGGGGGGCCAATGAGCAGTTCTTC,.,TRBD2,TRBJ2-1,TRBV27
CATSDFRQGGYTF,TGTGCCACCAGTGATTTCAGACAGGGAGGCTACACCTTC,.,TRBD1,TRBJ1-2,TRBV24-1
CASNRWSSGTSTDTQYF,TGTGCCAGCAATCGATGGTCTAGCGGGACGAGCACAGATACGCAGTATTTT,once,TRBD2,TRBJ2-3,TRBV7-9
CASSSTTNTEAFF,TGTGCCAGCAGCTCGACGACAAACACTGAAGCTTTCTTT,once,.,TRBJ1-1,TRBV7-2
CAISESPVQGRGYGYTF,TGTGCCATCAGTGAGTCCCCCGTTCAGGGAAGGGGCTATGGCTACACCTTC,.,.,TRBJ1-2,TRBV10-3
CASSPPGVGLAGAWRTQYF,TGTGCCAGCAGCCCACCAGGCGTTGGACTAGCGGGGGCTTGGAGGACCCAGTACTTC,.,TRBD2,TRBJ2-5,TRBV13
CASSIETGNTGELFF,TGTGCCAGTAGTATAGAAACGGGGAACACCGGGGAGCTGTTTTTT,.,.,TRBJ2-2,TRBV19
CASSSAKEQFF,TGTGCCAGCAGTTCAGCAAAGGAGCAGTTCTTC,.,.,TRBJ2-1,TRBV7-9
CASSYGRLWGEQFF,TGTGCCAGCAGTTACGGCAGACTTTGGGGGGAGCAGTTCTTC,.,.,TRBJ2-1,TRBV6-2/TRBV6-3
CASRETGPSSYNEQFF,TGTGCCAGCAGAGAGACGGGACCGAGCTCCTACAATGAGCAGTTCTTC,.,.,TRBJ2-1,TRBV2
CASSQDLATGSTDTQYF,TGTGCCAGCAGCCAAGATCTGGCTACCGGTAGCACAGATACGCAGTATTTT,.,.,TRBJ2-3,TRBV4-2
CASSMDRINQPQHF,TGTGCCAGTAGTATGGACAGGATCAATCAGCCCCAGCATTTT,.,TRBD1,TRBJ1-5,TRBV19
CASSPGQSPGNTEAFF,TGTGCCAGCAGCCCGGGACAGAGTCCTGGGAACACTGAAGCTTTCTTT,.,TRBD1,TRBJ1-1,TRBV11-2
CATSEGGNEKLFF,TGTGCCACCAGTGAAGGGGGAAATGAAAAACTGTTTTTT,.,.,TRBJ1-4,TRBV24-1
CASKKGADGNTIYF,TGTGCCAGCAAGAAGGGCGCGGATGGAAACACCATATATTTT,.,.,TRBJ1-3,TRBV27
CASSFQGFTEAFF,TGTGCCAGCAGCTTTCAGGGGTTCACTGAAGCTTTCTTT,.,.,TRBJ1-1,TRBV7-2
CASSESETGQGLVGNYGYTF,TGCGCCAGCAGTGAGTCTGAAACGGGACAGGGGTTGGTGGGTAACTATGGCTACACCTTC,.,TRBD1,TRBJ1-2,TRBV10-1
CSGSAGPNTGELFF,TGCAGCGGTAGTGCGGGGCCGAACACCGGGGAGCTGTTTTTT,.,.,TRBJ2-2,TRBV29-1
CASWGSGSYNSPLHF,TGTGCCAGTTGGGGTTCGGGGTCCTATAATTCACCCCTCCACTTT,.,.,TRBJ1-6,TRBV6-5
CASSLKAGGGQPQHF,TGCGCCAGCAGCTTGAAGGCGGGGGGTGGTCAGCCCCAGCATTTT,.,.,TRBJ1-5,TRBV5-1
CASSLGRPGAADTQYF,TGTGCCAGCAGCTTAGGTAGACCGGGGGCAGCAGATACGCAGTATTTT,.,.,TRBJ2-3,TRBV7-2
CASSPRVGDNYGYTF,TGTGCCAGCTCACCACGTGTTGGAGATAACTATGGCTACACCTTC,.,.,TRBJ1-2,TRBV18
CASSSLGPGYSGYTF,TGTGCCAGCAGCTCTCTGGGCCCTGGGTATTCTGGCTACACCTTC,.,.,TRBJ1-2,TRBV7-2
CASSLYGGSEAFF,TGTGCCAGCAGCTTGTACGGCGGGTCTGAAGCTTTCTTT,.,.,TRBJ1-1,TRBV11-2
CASSPQAANEKLFF,TGTGCCAGCAGTCCACAGGCCGCTAATGAAAAACTGTTTTTT,.,.,TRBJ1-4,TRBV25-1